This T cell receptor beta chain was retrieved from a study of T cell responses to AZD1222 COVID-19 vaccine. Study-wide background: Recipients boosted at about 4 weeks or about 12 weeks are pooled.

Assay: immunoSEQ multiplex PCR; the TCRdb copy retains only in-frame clones and omits some. Among some 120,000 clones listed, around 90% were seen once. CDR3 size: 16 residues. V trimming: 3 bases; J trimming: 2 bases; junction bases outside the gene matches: 4. The germline V gene has CDR1 SGHRS and CDR2 YFSETQ. The chain recombines TRBV5-1 with TRBJ1-5; 11 nucleotides match TRBD1. Sequenced here: peripheral blood, sampled on day 0 of AZD1222 vaccination. The TCR comes from an adult in good health. CDR3 bases: TGCGCCAGCAGCTCGGGACAGGGGGGAGGCAATCAGCCCCAGCATTTT. Protein: CASSSGQGGGNQPQHF.